The 30 T cell receptor beta chains below all came from one sample that was sequenced in a study of graft-versus-host responses after intestinal transplantation. The data were produced by immunoSEQ multiplex PCR, yet TCRdb's version contains in-frame clones alone and is incomplete. The repertoire holds about 97,000 clones, 75% to 95% seen once, with 15% to 20% in the top ten. The sequencing used PBMCs, collected just under 460 days after intestinal transplant. Receptors were obtained from a human patient who received an intestinal transplant, so some T cells may come from the graft donor.

This clone was seen a few times. V is TRBV11-2 and J is TRBJ2-7, with 7 bases identical to TRBD2. Trimming at V came to 1 base and at J to 5 bases, leaving 11 bases not matched to a gene. Germline V gene data show CDR1 as SGHAT and CDR2 as FQNNGV. This CDR3 has 16 residues. The CDR3: CASSLVRDYQDHEQYF. For the CDR3, the DNA is TGTGCCAGCAGCTTAGTTAGGGACTACCAAGACCACGAGCAGTACTTC.

The chain employs TRBV5-1 and TRBJ2-6; D unclear. V was trimmed by 5 bases and J by 0 bases, leaving 12 bases between them. The CDR3 runs to 16 residues. Germline V CDR1 and CDR2: SGHRS, YFSETQ. The CDR3 sequence: CASSPLPTSGANVLTF. CDR3 coding DNA: TGCGCCAGCAGTCCACTGCCCACCTCTGGGGCCAACGTCCTGACTTTC.

This chain joins TRBV5-1 and TRBJ1-5; TRBD1 is a possible D gene (5 bases). Trimming stripped 4 bases from V and 3 bases from J, with 11 bases between. CDR3 length: 14 residues. Germline loops: CDR1 SGHRS, CDR2 YFSETQ. CDR3 region: CASSLGQVNQPQHF. For the CDR3, the DNA is TGCGCCAGCAGCCTGGGGCAGGTCAATCAGCCCCAGCATTTT.

This clone was observed a handful of times. This chain uses TRBV10-3 with TRBJ2-7; D is unresolved. V lost 0 bases to trimming and J lost 8 bases, with 11 bases between them. In germline, CDR1 is ENHRY, CDR2 SYGVKD. The CDR3 is 13 residues long. CDR3 nucleotides: TGTGCCATCAGTGAGTCTTCGGCACTCCAGCAGTACTTC. It encodes CAISESSALQQYF.

This sequence joins TRBV11-1 and TRBJ2-7; TRBD2 aligns across 7 bases. The CDR3 runs to 11 residues. V trimming: 3 bases; J trimming: 7 bases; junction bases outside the gene matches: 0. Germline V gives CDR1 SGHAT, CDR2 FQDESV (reference sequence). CDR3 sequence reads: CASSFGGEQYF. CDR3 sequence (DNA): TGTGCCAGCAGCTTCGGGGGGGAGCAGTACTTC.

The genes are TRBV6-1 and TRBJ1-2, with D possibly being TRBD1 (6 bases). Trimming removed 4 bases at V and 4 bases at J, with 16 bases between. Per germline, CDR1 MNHNS and CDR2 SASEGT. This CDR3 spans 15 amino acids. CDR3 region: CASSGLGGWGYGYTF. The CDR3, as DNA: TGTGCCAGCAGTGGTTTGGGGGGCTGGGGCTATGGCTACACCTTC.

This clone is a singleton in its sample. This rearrangement joins TRBV19 to TRBJ1-2; TRBD1 agrees at 8 bases. The length of the CDR3 is 15 residues. Trimming removed 5 bases from V and 0 bases from J; junction bases left unmatched: 5. Germline values: CDR1 LNHDA, CDR2 SQIVND (reference sequence). In DNA, the CDR3 is TGTGCCAGTAGTGCCGGGACAGGTACTAACTATGGCTACACCTTC. It encodes CASSAGTGTNYGYTF.

The chain has TRBV7-9 and TRBJ1-2; D may be TRBD1 (6 bases). There are 11 residues in the CDR3. Trimming cost V 10 bases and J 4 bases, with 10 bases left between them. The germline CDR1 and CDR2 sequences are SEHNR and FQNEAQ (reference sequence). In DNA form, the CDR3 reads TGTGCCACCACAGGGCCCTATGGCTACACCTTC. Translation gives CATTGPYGYTF.

This clone appeared a few times. The V gene is TRBV21-1, the J gene TRBJ1-1; the table's D call, TRBD1, was not checked against the DNA. TRBV21-1 is listed as a pseudogene. This CDR3 contains 16 residues. The CDR3 sequence is CASSKPYTGRPTEAFF. In DNA, the CDR3 is TGTGCCAGCAGCAAACCGTATACAGGGCGCCCCACTGAAGCTTTCTTT.

This clone was counted once. The chain employs TRBV10-2 and TRBJ2-1; no definite D call. Germline CDR1 and CDR2: WSHSY and SAAADI. The CDR3 is 14 amino acids. Trimming removed 0 bases from V and 8 bases from J, with 11 bases in between. This CDR3 is CASSESNLVDEQFF. The CDR3 DNA sequence: TGCGCCAGCAGTGAGTCGAATTTGGTGGATGAGCAGTTCTTC.

The chain employs TRBV6-5 and TRBJ1-2; D unclear. Germline CDR1 is MNHEY and CDR2 is SVGAGI. The V gene lost 5 bases and the J gene lost 8 bases, with 15 bases spanning the gap. The CDR3 sequence is 13 residues long. Written as DNA, the CDR3 is TGTGCCAGCAGTCCTACCCGTTATCTAGGCTACACCTTC. Translated: CASSPTRYLGYTF.

The chain is built from TRBV19 and TRBJ1-1; D remains ambiguous. This CDR3 is 11 amino acids long. Germline V CDR1 and CDR2: LNHDA, SQIVND (reference sequence). V lost 3 bases and J lost 2, with 1 base in between. This CDR3 reads CASSINTEAFF. CDR3 nucleotides: TGTGCCAGTAGTATCAACACTGAAGCTTTCTTT.

CDR3 sequence: CASSVSTGATVYEQYF. The CDR3 DNA reads as TGTGCCAGCAGCGTCAGCACGGGGGCGACGGTCTACGAGCAGTACTTC. The chain combines TRBV9 with TRBJ2-7; D could derive from TRBD1 or TRBD2 (6 bases each). The CDR3 is 16 amino acids. CDR1 is SGDLS, CDR2 YYNGEE, per germline. Trimming shortened V by 2 bases and J by 3 bases, and 18 bases separated the two germline ends.

The rearrangement uses TRBV5-1 and TRBJ2-2, with D tentatively TRBD2 (5 bases). The CDR3 has 15 residues. CDR1 SGHRS and CDR2 YFSETQ come from the germline V gene. V lost 1 base to trimming and J lost 4 bases, with 11 bases between them. The CDR3 here is CASSLSASSTGELFF. CDR3 DNA: TGCGCCAGCAGCTTGAGTGCTAGCAGCACCGGGGAGCTGTTTTTT.

This clone was counted a single time. The J gene is TRBJ2-7, the V gene TRBV6-6, with D unclear. Germline V gives CDR1 MNHNY, CDR2 SVGAGI (reference sequence). The CDR3 sequence is 13 residues long. V lost 5 bases and J lost 3, with 11 bases in between. CDR3 nucleotide sequence: TGTGCCAGCAGTCTCCGACTTGTCTACGAGCAGTACTTC. As protein: CASSLRLVYEQYF.

This clone was counted a single time. The chain employs TRBV29-1 and TRBJ1-2; D uncertain. There are 11 residues in the CDR3. Deletions cut 4 bases from V and 5 bases from J, with 8 bases between. CDR1 and CDR2 from the germline V gene are SQVTM and ANQGSEA. This CDR3 is CSVVWGYGYTF. In nucleotides, the CDR3 is TGCAGCGTTGTATGGGGTTATGGCTACACCTTC.

This clone turned up a few times. The chain joins TRBV7-2 to TRBJ2-7; possibly TRBD1 for D (5 bases). The CDR3 length is 15 residues. The germline V gene encodes CDR1 SGHTA and CDR2 FQGNSA. The V and J ends lost 1 base and 2 bases respectively, with 12 bases between them. The CDR3 DNA reads as TGTGCCAGCAGCTTAGTACCGGACAAGACCTACGAGCAGTACTTC. It specifies CASSLVPDKTYEQYF.

The chain has TRBV6-4 and TRBJ2-3; 11 positions agree with TRBD2. After removal of 6 bases from V and 4 bases from J, the junction contained 9 bases not matched to a gene. CDR1 is MRHNA and CDR2 is SNTAGT in the germline V gene. The CDR3 contains 16 residues. CDR3 DNA: TGTGCCAGCAGCCCCCGGACTAGCGGGTTCCCAGATACGCAGTATTTT. As protein: CASSPRTSGFPDTQYF.

This clone was counted a single time. This chain joins TRBV6-5 and TRBJ1-2; D possibly corresponds to TRBD1 (6 bases). This CDR3 has 12 residues. Germline lookup yields CDR1 MNHEY and CDR2 SVGAGI. This CDR3 is CATGPIGYGYTF. In DNA form, the CDR3 reads TGTGCAACAGGGCCTATCGGCTATGGCTACACCTTC.

The rearrangement joins TRBV2 to TRBJ2-1; D uncertain. CDR1 SNHLY and CDR2 FYNNEI come from the germline V gene. The CDR3 has 12 residues. Trimming removed 5 bases at V and 10 bases at J, with 12 bases between. The CDR3 nucleotides are TGTGCCAGCAGTCCAACCGCGAGGGAGCAGTTCTTC. Translation: CASSPTAREQFF.

The chain couples TRBV10-3 to TRBJ2-3; TRBD1 matches 7 bases. With 8 bases clipped from V and 4 bases from J, the junction kept 12 bases outside the gene matches. The CDR3 sequence is 15 residues long. CDR1 is ENHRY and CDR2 is SYGVKD in the germline V gene. The CDR3: CAIAAQGQVADTQYF. DNA for the CDR3: TGTGCCATCGCGGCACAGGGGCAGGTGGCAGATACGCAGTATTTT.

V is TRBV4-2 and J is TRBJ2-4; D is perhaps TRBD2 (6 bases). Trimming took 0 bases from V and 1 from J, leaving 13 bases between them. Germline assignment: CDR1 LGHNA and CDR2 YNFKEQ. This CDR3 spans 17 amino acids. The CDR3 loop is CASSQESARGAKNIQYF. The CDR3 coding sequence is TGTGCCAGCAGCCAAGAATCGGCTCGGGGGGCCAAAAACATTCAGTACTTC.

This chain uses TRBV7-3 with TRBJ2-1, with 7 nucleotides matching TRBD2. Germline assignment: CDR1 SGHTA and CDR2 FQGTGA. After removal of 5 bases from V and 4 bases from J, the junction contained 8 bases not matched to a gene. The CDR3 totals 15 residues. As DNA, the CDR3 is TGTGCCAGCAGCCCGATGGCGGGGGATTACAATGAGCAGTTCTTC. Translating gives CASSPMAGDYNEQFF.

V and J are TRBV7-3 and TRBJ2-7, with D perhaps given as TRBD1 or TRBD2 (5 bases each). This CDR3 comprises 13 residues. CDR1 and CDR2 (germline): SGHTA, FQGTGA. The V end was cut by 2 bases, the J end by 6 bases, with 11 bases between. DNA for the CDR3: TGTGCCAGCAGCTTAGTGGGGGACGGCGAGCAGTACTTC. This gives the protein CASSLVGDGEQYF.

The CDR3 DNA reads TGTGCCACCAGCAGAGGGCCCAGGGAGCGGGGGACGGAGACCCAGTACTTC. This gives the protein CATSRGPRERGTETQYF. The gene calls are TRBV15 and TRBJ2-5, with 8 bases matching TRBD2. Germline V gives CDR1 LNHNV, CDR2 YYDKDF (reference sequence). The CDR3 length is 17 residues. V dropped 1 base and J dropped 5; count of bases not matched to a gene: 12.

The CDR3 DNA follows: TGTGCCATCAGTGGGGGGGTTGAGACCCAGTACTTC. Translating it yields CAISGGVETQYF. This sequence joins TRBV10-3 and TRBJ2-5; D might be TRBD2 (6 bases). Trimming stripped 4 bases from V and 5 bases from J, with 8 bases between. CDR3 size: 12 residues. Germline CDR1 is ENHRY and CDR2 is SYGVKD.

The gene calls are TRBV5-4 and TRBJ2-6; D remains ambiguous. CDR1 SGHNT and CDR2 YYREEE come from the germline V gene (reference sequence). The CDR3 length is 16 residues. With 1 base removed from V and 0 bases from J, the gap between germline ends came to 8 bases. CDR3 sequence reads: CASSLWGTSGANVLTF. DNA for the CDR3: TGTGCCAGCAGCTTGTGGGGAACCTCTGGGGCCAACGTCCTGACTTTC.

V is TRBV2 and J is TRBJ1-1, with D perhaps TRBD1 (6 bases). Germline loops: CDR1 SNHLY, CDR2 FYNNEI. The ends were cut back, 4 bases at V and 3 bases at J, with 15 bases in the middle. This CDR3 comprises 15 residues. The CDR3 DNA reads TGTGCCAGCAGTGTAGGGGGACCCAATTACACTGAAGCTTTCTTT. Protein product: CASSVGGPNYTEAFF.

The chain employs TRBV7-6 and TRBJ2-7, with 7 bases matching TRBD1. The ends lost 5 bases at V and 4 bases at J; junction bases unmatched: 8. Germline V gene data show CDR1 as SGHVS and CDR2 as FNYEAQ. CDR3 length: 14 amino acids. In DNA, the CDR3 is TGTGCCAGCAGCGCCCCGGGACAGACATACGAGCAGTACTTC. Residues: CASSAPGQTYEQYF.

This clone was picked up one time. The chain is built from TRBV6-5 and TRBJ1-2; D gene ambiguous. V lost 0 bases and J lost 2, with 10 bases in between. Germline V lookup: CDR1 MNHEY, CDR2 SVGAGI. The CDR3 sequence is 15 residues long. The CDR3 region has the DNA TGTGCCAGCAGTTACTCCGATCCGGGGAACTATGGCTACACCTTC. It encodes CASSYSDPGNYGYTF.